This T cell receptor (beta chain) was identified during a study of OX40 agonist ivuxolimab in advanced cancers. About the investigation overall: The costimulatory receptor OX40 (CD134) was targeted by ivuxolimab, a fully human IgG2 agonistic monoclonal antibody. Intravenous ivuxolimab was administered to patients every 2 weeks at six dose levels: 0.01, 0.1, 0.3, 1.5, 3 and 10 mg/kg. Peripheral TCRbeta sequencing was intended to test whether TCR sequence diversity was altered and clonal T-cell expansion was caused by ivuxolimab. Among the approximately 50 dose-escalation patients, around 20 had hepatocellular carcinoma, approximately 15 melanoma, 9 renal cell carcinoma and 9 head and neck cancer. The paper covers the monotherapy dose-escalation part of the phase I ivuxolimab trial, which included N = 52 patients. A male proportion of about 79% and a mean age of about 60 years, ranging from about 23 to 90, were recorded for the dose-escalation cohort. Partial responses occurred in three dose-escalation patients: two with cutaneous melanoma and one with hepatocellular carcinoma. Patients were allowed to have had prior anti-PD-1, anti-PD-L1 or anti-CTLA-4 therapy, and 40% of the dose-escalation patients had previously received checkpoint inhibitors. On the study overall, not on this receptor specifically: Low levels of normalized T-cell clonal expansion were also shown by some nonresponding patients. In partial responders in the 0.1-3.0 mg/kg groups, normalized peripheral clonal expansion was found to be among the lowest, especially among CD8+ T cells. At doses of 0.1 to 3.0 mg/kg, clonal expansion of both CD4+ and CD8+ T cells in blood was seen between baseline and week 6. The antigen specificity of the peripheral T cells that underwent clonal expansion was not determined. After ivuxolimab, CD8+ T cells had more expanded clones than CD4+ T cells on average.

Sequences MNHEY (CDR1) and SMNVEV (CDR2) are obtained from the germline V gene (reference sequence). Relative to germline, V is missing 8 bases and J is missing 7 bases, with 12 bases of the junction outside any gene match. From its cysteine to its phenylalanine, the CDR3 spans 14 amino acids. The DNA shown is the 42-base CDR3, in frame from base 1. Patients with a history of autoimmune disease or receiving systemic immunosuppression were excluded from the trial. Peripheral blood for TCR sequencing was collected from all dose cohorts at baseline, on cycle 4 day 1, and on cycle 7 day 1. Samples were obtained from an open-label, multicenter, first-in-human phase I dose-escalation trial of ivuxolimab. The trial enrolled adults with locally advanced or metastatic head and neck squamous cell, hepatocellular, melanoma or renal cell carcinoma. Before TCR sequencing, CD4+ T cells and CD8+ T cells were sorted from peripheral blood as separate populations.

Regarding this clone: Its antigen is not yet known. The record has no base qualities; no much larger clone is one base away.

To sequence the TCRbeta CDR3 region, genomic DNA was isolated from the sorted cells. The immunoSEQ Assay was used to sequence the TCRbeta CDR3 regions. TCRdb took this table from immuneACCESS and kept in-frame rearrangements with V and J called. Such tables lack part of the clones; where checked against another copy, unresolved V genes explain under half of the gap, and the rest is unexplained. The sample yields about 17,000 clones; 70% to 90% were counted once. Clones ranked in the top ten supply around 29% of the sample. The chain couples TRBV27 to TRBJ2-7; TRBD2 agrees with 9 junctional bases. Sequenced material: CD4+ or CD8+ T cells sorted from blood, taken in a trial of the OX40 agonist ivuxolimab. The clonotype was recovered from an adult with an advanced solid tumor such as melanoma, head and neck, liver or kidney cancer. CDR3 region: CASRREGSLLEQYF. The DNA sequence is as follows: TGTGCCAGCCGGCGGGAGGGGTCCCTTCTTGAGCAGTACTTC.